This T cell receptor (beta chain) is drawn from a study of T-cell memory formation after mild COVID-19. Study findings and constraints: CD4+ contracting clones lay mainly in CM and EM, CD8+ ones in EMRA. Second-wave clones that peaked on day 37 lacked confirmed SARS-CoV-2 specificity.

In TCRdb, the 5' RACE reads were re-called with MiXCR into one record per CDR3 protein. The repertoire includes under 550,000 distinct CDR3 sequences, around a sixth of them detected once, and 10% to 15% sits in the top ten. CDR1 is SGHRS and CDR2 is YFSETQ in the germline V gene. The CDR3 length is 15 residues. Trimming removed 2 bases from V and 7 bases from J; junction bases left unmatched: 3. This clonotype appeared a few times. Its cognate antigen is unknown. This clonotype originated in an adult woman who had mild COVID-19 (a few samples of this study predate the infection). Cell type and time point are not known. Sample: PBMCs or a T cell subset sorted from them (not recorded which). The gene calls are TRBV5-1 and TRBJ2-1, with 13 bases aligning to TRBD2. The CDR3 spells CASSFGLAGANEQFF. The CDR3 nucleotides read TGCGCCAGCAGCTTCGGACTAGCGGGAGCGAATGAGCAGTTCTTC.